One and the same sample provided the 31 T cell receptor beta chains below, sequenced in a study of cytomegalovirus exposure and HLA in healthy donors. The PCR was carried out with 60 Vbeta primers and 13 Jbeta primers. The data were produced by immunoSEQ multiplex PCR, yet TCRdb's version contains in-frame clones alone and is incomplete. Counted here are about 270,000 clones, roughly 70% occurring once; the ten biggest clones make up approximately 2.3%. Sequencing used PBMCs. The receptors originated from a female donor in good health and CMV-seronegative.

This sequence joins TRBV19 and TRBJ2-7; TRBD2 aligns across 10 bases. CDR3 length equals 17 residues. From germline, CDR1 is LNHDA and CDR2 SQIVND (reference sequence). The J segment lost 8 bases and the V segment lost 5 bases, leaving 18 bases of the junction unmatched. CDR3 sequence: CASSPLTGTSARYKQYF. The CDR3 coding sequence is TGTGCCAGTAGTCCTTTAACCGGGACTAGCGCGAGATACAAGCAGTACTTC.

The gene calls are TRBV30 and TRBJ1-1; no clear D gene. The CDR3 runs 13 residues. V gave up 2 bases and J gave up 1 base, with 8 bases separating them. Looked up from germline, CDR1 is GTSNPN and CDR2 is SVGIG (reference sequence). CDR3 region: CAWSRGQNTEAFF. The DNA for the CDR3 is TGTGCCTGGAGTCGGGGTCAGAACACTGAAGCTTTCTTT. Using reference TRBV30 and TRBJ1-1 for the parts outside the CDR3, the full variable domain is SQTIHQWPATLVQPVGSPLSLECTVEGTSNPNLYWYRQAAGRGLQLLFYSVGIGQISSEVPQNLSASRPQDRQFILSSKKLLLSDSGFYLCAWSRGQNTEAFFGQGTRLTVV.

The V gene is TRBV6-1, the J gene TRBJ2-1; D is ambiguous. This CDR3 has 12 amino acids. Between the trimmed V and J ends, which lost 6 bases and 9 bases, there was a span of 12 bases. Germline V gene data show CDR1 as MNHNS and CDR2 as SASEGT. The CDR3 loop reads CASRARFPEQFF. In DNA, the CDR3 is TGTGCCAGCAGGGCTAGGTTTCCTGAGCAGTTCTTC.

V and J are TRBV28 and TRBJ2-6; 12 bases agree with TRBD1. CDR1 and CDR2 from the germline V gene are MDHEN and SYDVKM. This CDR3 has 18 residues. With 4 bases clipped from V and 2 bases from J, the junction kept 6 bases outside the gene matches. CDR3 sequence (DNA): TGTGCCAGCAGTTATCCGGGACAGGGGGCCCCTGGGGCCAACGTCCTGACTTTC. Translation gives CASSYPGQGAPGANVLTF.

This clone was seen just once. This chain links TRBV11-3 with TRBJ2-6; 8 nucleotides line up with TRBD2. This CDR3 region has 15 residues. J was trimmed by 2 bases and V by 3 bases; bases with no gene match: 0. In germline, CDR1 is SGHNT, CDR2 YENEEA. The CDR3 loop is CASSLGLAGANVLTF. CDR3 bases: TGTGCCAGCAGCTTGGGACTAGCTGGGGCCAACGTCCTGACTTTC.

V usage is TRBV27 and J usage is TRBJ2-7, with a weak D call TRBD2 (5 bases). Germline V gene lookup returns CDR1 MNHEY and CDR2 SMNVEV (reference sequence). The CDR3 is 14 amino acids. Trimming removed 0 bases from V and 2 bases from J, with 8 bases in between. This CDR3 reads CASSLSGATYEQYF. The CDR3 DNA follows: TGTGCCAGCAGTTTATCGGGAGCAACCTACGAGCAGTACTTC.

This chain links TRBV5-1 with TRBJ2-6, with D unresolved. This CDR3 region has 15 residues. Germline loops: CDR1 SGHRS, CDR2 YFSETQ. V was shortened by 2 bases and J by 0 bases, with 6 bases between the two germline ends. CDR3 sequence (DNA): TGCGCCAGCAGCTTACTGGTCTCTGGGGCCAACGTCCTGACTTTC. Translated, it gives CASSLLVSGANVLTF. The whole variable domain, filled in from reference TRBV5-1 and TRBJ2-6, reads KAGVTQTPRYLIKTRGQQVTLSCSPISGHRSVSWYQQTPGQGLQFLFEYFSETQRNKGNFPGRFSGRQFSNSRSEMNVSTLELGDSALYLCASSLLVSGANVLTFGAGSRLTVL.

The chain combines TRBV19 with TRBJ1-2, with 7 bases that match TRBD1. Unmatched junction bases numbered 6, after V lost 3 bases and J lost 5 bases. CDR3 length: 14 amino acids. Germline CDR1 LNHDA, CDR2 SQIVND (reference sequence). The CDR3 DNA is TGTGCCAGTAGTATGATCGGGACAGATTATGGCTACACCTTC. Amino acid sequence: CASSMIGTDYGYTF.

V is TRBV5-6 and J is TRBJ1-1, with TRBD1 as a possible D gene (5 bases). V was clipped by 3 bases and J by 3 bases, with 12 bases between them. The CDR3 is made up of 14 amino acids. Germline CDR1 reads SGHDT; CDR2 reads YYEEEE. The CDR3 region is CASSWPGGYTEAFF. CDR3 sequence (DNA): TGTGCCAGCAGCTGGCCGGGGGGGTACACTGAAGCTTTCTTT.

The chain combines TRBV19 with TRBJ2-2, with TRBD1 matching over 9 bases. J was trimmed by 5 bases and V by 9 bases; bases with no gene match: 10. The CDR3 spans 15 residues. Germline assignment: CDR1 LNHDA and CDR2 SQIVND (reference sequence). The CDR3 DNA reads as TGTGCCAGCGCGGACAGGGGCGCAATTACCGGGGAGCTGTTTTTT. It codes for CASADRGAITGELFF.

V usage is TRBV5-8 and J usage is TRBJ2-5, with TRBD2 identical over 9 bases. The J call could be wrong; TRBJ2-7 is a better fit for the DNA end. Germline CDR1 reads SGHTS; CDR2 reads YDEGEE. CDR3 length: 16 residues. CDR3 DNA: TGTGCCAGCAGCTCGCCGACTAGCGGAGGGGCCTACGAGCAGTACTTC. Translating it yields CASSSPTSGGAYEQYF.

The chain combines TRBV28 with TRBJ1-2; TRBD1 aligns across 7 bases. The V gene's germline CDR1 is MDHEN and CDR2 SYDVKM. The CDR3 is 15 amino acids. Trimming cost V 5 bases and J 4 bases; bases outside gene matches: 10. CDR3 nucleotides: TGTGCCAGCAGTCCCCACAGGGGTGGGGGCTATGGCTACACCTTC. Translation: CASSPHRGGGYGYTF.

The chain recombines TRBV11-3 with TRBJ2-5; D remains unclear. Germline V CDR1 and CDR2: SGHNT, YENEEA. V was cut by 4 bases and J by 3 bases, with 6 bases left in between. The CDR3 runs to 12 residues. This CDR3 is CASSSREETQYF. CDR3 nucleotides: TGTGCCAGCAGCTCAAGAGAAGAGACCCAGTACTTC.

This clone was counted a few times. The chain uses TRBV27 and TRBJ2-2; weak D call: TRBD2 (6 bases). CDR3 size: 16 residues. Trimming cost V 6 bases and J 4 bases, with 18 bases left between them. Germline assignment: CDR1 MNHEY and CDR2 SMNVEV (reference sequence). CDR3 loop: CASSLTPSATTGELFF. For the CDR3, the DNA is TGTGCCAGCAGCCTGACGCCTAGCGCCACCACCGGGGAGCTGTTTTTT.

This chain links TRBV5-4 with TRBJ2-7, with 7 bases aligning to TRBD2. The V gene end was trimmed by 4 bases and the J gene end by 1 base; junction bases not matched to a gene: 2. The CDR3 is made up of 13 amino acids. The germline V gene has CDR1 SGHNT and CDR2 YYREEE (reference sequence). This CDR3 reads CASSPGGSYEQYF. CDR3 nucleotide sequence: TGTGCCAGCAGCCCGGGAGGTTCCTACGAGCAGTACTTC.

The gene calls are TRBV30 and TRBJ1-2, with no clear D. Germline assignment: CDR1 GTSNPN and CDR2 SVGIG (reference sequence). This CDR3 is built from 13 residues. Trimming shortened V by 1 base and J by 1 base, and 7 bases separated the two germline ends. The CDR3 nucleotides read TGTGCCTGGAGTGGCAGGTTTAACTATGGCTACACCTTC. Amino acid sequence: CAWSGRFNYGYTF.

The V and J genes are TRBV29-1 and TRBJ2-5, with TRBD1 matching over 10 bases. The J call is doubtful: the DNA matches TRBJ2-7 better. Germline V CDR1 and CDR2: SQVTM, ANQGSEA. This CDR3 has 14 residues. CDR3 sequence reads: CSAGERTGGYEQYF. The CDR3 DNA is TGCAGCGCTGGCGAGAGGACAGGGGGATACGAGCAGTACTTC.

The chain is built from TRBV5-1 and TRBJ1-5; D might be TRBD1 (6 bases). The V end was cut by 4 bases, the J end by 4 bases, with 12 bases between. The CDR3 covers 14 residues. The V gene's germline CDR1 is SGHRS and CDR2 YFSETQ. CDR3 sequence (DNA): TGCGCCAGCAGCCCCGGGGGGCAGAATCAGCCCCAGCATTTT. Amino acid sequence: CASSPGGQNQPQHF.

The chain carries TRBV28 and TRBJ2-6; 7 nucleotides align to TRBD1. The V gene end was trimmed by 6 bases and the J gene end by 1 base; junction bases not matched to a gene: 3. The CDR3 consists of 15 residues. The germline V gene encodes CDR1 MDHEN and CDR2 SYDVKM. CDR3 region: CASRRQGSGANVLTF. The DNA of the CDR3 is TGTGCCAGCAGACGACAGGGTTCTGGGGCCAACGTCCTGACTTTC.

This chain links TRBV28 with TRBJ1-1, with D hard to call. This CDR3 contains 12 residues. V lost 3 bases and J 4 bases, leaving 6 bases between the germline ends. Germline CDR1 MDHEN, CDR2 SYDVKM. The CDR3, as DNA: TGTGCCAGCAGTTTTTATTCCACTGAAGCTTTCTTT. It codes for CASSFYSTEAFF.

The J gene is TRBJ2-1, the V gene TRBV6-1; D gene unclear. Germline V CDR1 and CDR2: MNHNS, SASEGT. V gave up 6 bases and J gave up 5 bases, with 8 bases separating them. The CDR3 has 12 amino acids. CDR3 nucleotides: TGTGCCAGCAGCCTCGTTAACAATGAGCAGTTCTTC. It specifies CASSLVNNEQFF.

The J gene is TRBJ1-3, the V gene TRBV7-6; TRBD1 is a possible D gene (5 bases). The CDR3 consists of 15 residues. V lost 5 bases to trimming and J lost 6 bases, with 17 bases between them. Germline loops: CDR1 SGHVS, CDR2 FNYEAQ. CDR3 region: CASSKQSGGPNTIYF. For the CDR3, the DNA is TGTGCCAGCAGCAAACAAAGCGGGGGACCAAACACCATATATTTT.

The V call is TRBV5-1, the J call TRBJ2-5; 11 bases are shared with TRBD1. The CDR3 runs 14 residues. With 4 bases clipped from V and 4 bases from J, the junction kept 3 bases outside the gene matches. Germline V lookup: CDR1 SGHRS, CDR2 YFSETQ. The CDR3 DNA reads as TGCGCCAGCAGCGAAGGGACAGGGGGAGAGACCCAGTACTTC. Its translation: CASSEGTGGETQYF.

This sequence joins TRBV6-1 and TRBJ1-2; 10 nucleotides line up with TRBD1. V lost 9 bases to trimming and J lost 4 bases; unmatched junction nucleotides: 8. The germline gives CDR1 MNHNS, CDR2 SASEGT. CDR3 length: 14 amino acids. The CDR3 DNA reads TGTGCCAGTCAGGACAGGGGGATAGGCTATGGCTACACCTTC. Its translation: CASQDRGIGYGYTF.

The chain is built from TRBV5-1 and TRBJ1-4; the D gene is possibly TRBD1 (5 bases). The CDR3 runs 13 residues. Between the trimmed V and J ends, which lost 3 bases and 7 bases, there was a span of 10 bases. Germline V gives CDR1 SGHRS, CDR2 YFSETQ. The CDR3 spells CASSSAGGEKLFF. CDR3 DNA: TGCGCCAGCAGCTCCGCGGGGGGTGAAAAACTGTTTTTT.

The chain employs TRBV7-3 and TRBJ2-2, with D perhaps TRBD1 (6 bases). Trimming took 2 bases from V and 4 from J, leaving 11 bases between them. The CDR3 runs to 15 residues. From germline, CDR1 is SGHTA and CDR2 FQGTGA. The CDR3 sequence: CASSLLRGGTGELFF. The CDR3 nucleotides read TGTGCCAGCAGCTTACTCAGGGGTGGCACCGGGGAGCTGTTTTTT.

Of note for this clone: A read error may account for a junction end that differs from germline. CDR3 protein: CSSSLLPGQGMETQYF. CDR3 nucleotide sequence: TGTTCCAGCAGCTTACTGCCGGGACAGGGGATGGAGACCCAGTACTTC. This rearrangement joins TRBV7-9 to TRBJ2-5, with 10 positions matching TRBD1. CDR1 is SEHNR and CDR2 is FQNEAQ in the germline V gene (reference sequence). CDR3 length: 16 residues.

The chain combines TRBV27 with TRBJ2-1; a weak D match, TRBD1 (7 bases). The CDR3 contains 14 residues. Trimming stripped 3 bases from V and 4 bases from J, with 10 bases between. The V gene's germline CDR1 is MNHEY and CDR2 SMNVEV (reference sequence). CDR3 in DNA: TGTGCCAGCAGTTTCAGGGGGGAGTACAATGAGCAGTTCTTC. Protein sequence: CASSFRGEYNEQFF.

The V call is TRBV21-1, the J call TRBJ1-5; the table gives TRBD1 as D, unverified against the DNA. TRBV21-1 is a pseudogene segment. This CDR3 comprises 16 residues. CDR3 loop: CASSIPTGASNQPQHF. The CDR3 bases are TGTGCCAGCAGCATCCCGACAGGGGCTAGCAATCAGCCCCAGCATTTT.

The CDR3 sequence is CASSPDRGANTEAFF. CDR3 nucleotides: TGCGCCAGCAGCCCGGACAGGGGGGCCAACACTGAAGCTTTCTTT. The chain employs TRBV5-1 and TRBJ1-1; 10 bases fit TRBD1. The J segment lost 2 bases and the V segment lost 4 bases, leaving 5 bases of the junction unmatched. CDR3 length: 15 residues. In germline, CDR1 is SGHRS, CDR2 YFSETQ.

A remark on this clone: Because the CDR3's place on the DNA is in doubt, the DNA is left out and the CDR3 is given as listed by TCRdb. The chain is built from TRBV30 and TRBJ1-2; the table calls TRBD1, which could not be checked here. Germline CDR1 reads GTSNPN; CDR2 reads SVGIG (reference sequence). Ends included, the CDR3 has 13 residues. This CDR3 is CAWTPGFGRGNVF.